The 24 T cell receptor beta chains below were found in one sample sequenced in a study of liver allograft versus peripheral blood T cells. Study as a whole: Recipients' peripheral blood supplied the T cell receptor repertoires against which those in transplanted livers were compared.

One entry per CDR3 protein results from TCRdb running MiXCR on the reads. The repertoire holds a few hundred distinct CDR3 sequences, with approximately 11% as singletons. The receptors derive from a human patient who had a liver transplant. Certain T cells may be donor cells from the graft.

By sample fraction, this clonotype is large. The V call is TRBV28, the J call TRBJ2-6, with 8 bases that match TRBD1. There are 18 residues in the CDR3. CDR1 is MDHEN, CDR2 SYDVKM, per germline. V lost 5 bases and J lost 1; bases outside the gene matches: 10. For the CDR3, the DNA is TGTGCCAGCAGTCAAGGACAGGGAATCCAATCTGGGGCCAACGTCCTGACTTTC. It codes for CASSQGQGIQSGANVLTF.

This clonotype has only one observation. A much larger clonotype is one base distant, so this may be a read error. CDR3 nucleotide sequence: TGCACCAGCAGTGTAACGGCCCGGGAGGGTCAGCCCCAGCATTTT. Translation: CTSSVTAREGQPQHF. The chain has TRBV10-2 and TRBJ1-5, with D hard to call. From germline, CDR1 is WSHSY and CDR2 SAAADI. This CDR3 spans 15 amino acids.

This clonotype has a handful of counts. The chain employs TRBV2 and TRBJ2-7; D uncertain. The CDR3 is 11 amino acids. The V gene lost 4 bases and the J gene lost 0 bases, with 1 base spanning the gap. The germline CDR1 and CDR2 sequences are SNHLY and FYNNEI. CDR3 bases: TGTGCCAGCAGTGTCTCCTACGAGCAGTACTTC. Its translation is CASSVSYEQYF.

This clonotype is medium-sized (0.01 to 0.1%) within its sample. The chain has TRBV6-5 and TRBJ2-3; perhaps TRBD2 as D (6 bases). Germline V lookup: CDR1 MNHEY, CDR2 SVGAGI. The CDR3 consists of 15 residues. The ends were cut back, 4 bases at V and 0 bases at J, with 11 bases in the middle. Written as DNA, the CDR3 is TGTGCCAGCAGTTCCCCTGCGGGGAGCACAGATACGCAGTATTTT. Its protein is CASSSPAGSTDTQYF.

Only a few counts were recorded for this clonotype. The V call is TRBV20-1, the J call TRBJ2-7; D may be TRBD1 (7 bases). This CDR3 region has 12 residues. The germline gives CDR1 DFQATT, CDR2 SNEGSKA (reference sequence). This chain's CDR3 is CSATGRSYEQYF. Here the CDR3 DNA reads TGCAGCGCGACAGGGAGGTCCTACGAGCAGTACTTC.

By share, this clonotype ranks as medium-sized. The J gene is TRBJ2-7, the V gene TRBV11-1, with D possibly being TRBD2 (5 bases). Trimming removed 3 bases from V and 0 bases from J, with 9 bases in between. CDR3 size: 14 residues. CDR1 and CDR2 (germline): SGHAT, FQDESV (reference sequence). The chain's CDR3 is CASSFGEYSYEQYF. In DNA, the CDR3 is TGTGCCAGCAGCTTTGGGGAGTACTCCTACGAGCAGTACTTC.

At least ten counts were recorded for this clonotype. This chain joins TRBV20-1 and TRBJ1-2; possible D gene TRBD1, 5 bases. CDR3 length: 16 amino acids. V dropped 1 base and J dropped 7 bases, with 22 bases sitting between them. In germline, CDR1 is DFQATT, CDR2 SNEGSKA (reference sequence). The CDR3 DNA follows: TGCAGTGCTAGAGCCGCCCGGGGATTGGGGGGGGGTGGCTACACCTTC. This translates into CSARAARGLGGGGYTF.

As to this clonotype: This may be a read error: a much more frequent sequence differs by one nucleotide. J is TRBJ2-7 and V is TRBV3-1; the D is unclear. Germline V gene sequence: CDR1 LGHDT, CDR2 YNNKEL (reference sequence). The CDR3 runs to 11 residues. CDR3 residues: CASSQAHEKYF. CDR3 bases: TGTGCCAGCAGCCAAGCCCACGAGAAGTACTTC.

Sample share makes this clonotype large (0.1 to 1%). The chain is built from TRBV24-1 and TRBJ2-1; D might be TRBD2 (6 bases). This CDR3 comprises 16 residues. V dropped 9 bases and J dropped 4 bases, with 21 bases sitting between them. Germline V CDR1 and CDR2: KGHDR, SFDVKD. CDR3: CATAPGEAGIYNEQFF. As DNA, the CDR3 is TGTGCCACCGCCCCTGGGGAGGCTGGGATATACAATGAGCAGTTCTTC.

This clonotype is large by share. The chain has TRBV27 and TRBJ1-2; 8 positions match TRBD1. Germline V gives CDR1 MNHEY, CDR2 SMNVEV (reference sequence). Trimming took 6 bases from V and 8 from J; bases not matched to a gene: 5. The CDR3 extends over 12 amino acids. In nucleotides, the CDR3 is TGTGCCAGCAGAAGGACAGGGTACGGCTACACCTTC. It yields the protein CASRRTGYGYTF.

By sample fraction, this clonotype is large. J is TRBJ1-5 and V is TRBV18, with 10 positions matching TRBD1. Germline V gene lookup returns CDR1 KGHSH and CDR2 LQKENI. This CDR3 contains 15 residues. V was clipped by 6 bases and J by 6 bases; unmatched bases: 8. This CDR3 reads CASSADRGTSQPQHF. The CDR3 bases are TGTGCCAGCTCCGCGGACAGGGGGACGAGTCAGCCCCAGCATTTT.

This clonotype was seen more than once but under ten times. The chain joins TRBV7-9 to TRBJ2-5; D is uncertain. V was cut by 5 bases and J by 0 bases, with 31 bases left in between. Germline CDR1 is SEHNR and CDR2 is FQNEAQ (reference sequence). CDR3 length: 21 amino acids. The CDR3 DNA follows: TGTGCCAGCAGCAGCCCGTCAGAATCGACTGTGGGTGACGGTGACCAAGAGACCCAGTACTTC. Residues: CASSSPSESTVGDGDQETQYF.

Sample share makes this clonotype medium-sized. The genes are TRBV10-2 and TRBJ2-2, with a possible D match to TRBD1 (5 bases). V dropped 6 bases and J dropped 3 bases, with 8 bases sitting between them. CDR3 length: 13 residues. Germline values: CDR1 WSHSY, CDR2 SAAADI. The chain's CDR3 is CASRDRYTGELFF. CDR3 in DNA: TGCGCCAGCAGAGACAGATACACCGGGGAGCTGTTTTTT.

The chain recombines TRBV30 with TRBJ1-1; 7 bases match TRBD1. Germline V CDR1 and CDR2: GTSNPN, SVGIG (reference sequence). The length of the CDR3 is 16 residues. J lost 1 base, V lost 5 bases, and 13 bases had no gene match. In DNA form, the CDR3 reads TGTGCCTGGGCTAGAGCCAAAGGGGGCGAGAACACTGAAGCTTTCTTT. This sequence encodes CAWARAKGGENTEAFF.

This clonotype was counted at least ten times. The CDR3 DNA is TGTGCCAGCAGCGTCGGGACGTGGAACACTGAAGCTTTCTTT. It specifies CASSVGTWNTEAFF. This chain uses TRBV7-9 with TRBJ1-1; TRBD1 might be the D (5 bases). Trimming shortened V by 5 bases and J by 1 base, and 11 bases separated the two germline ends. The CDR3 extends over 14 amino acids. Germline V gives CDR1 SEHNR, CDR2 FQNEAQ (reference sequence).

This clonotype is labeled large. This chain connects TRBV6-5 to TRBJ1-2; unclear D gene. The V gene's germline CDR1 is MNHEY and CDR2 SVGAGI. The CDR3 spans 14 residues. The V end lost 4 bases, the J end lost 0 bases, and 9 bases lay between the germline ends. CDR3 sequence reads: CASSSPGPNYGYTF. The DNA of the CDR3 is TGTGCCAGCAGTTCTCCGGGCCCTAACTATGGCTACACCTTC.

Within the sample, this clonotype is large. V and J are TRBV18 and TRBJ2-1; 11 bases match TRBD2. The CDR3 spans 15 residues. Germline-derived CDR1 and CDR2 are KGHSH and LQKENI. V shed 5 bases, J shed 5 bases, and the junction held 5 bases outside the gene matches. CDR3: CASSSPSGGNNEQFF. In DNA form, the CDR3 reads TGTGCCAGCTCATCCCCTAGCGGGGGGAACAATGAGCAGTTCTTC.

This clonotype is judged hyperexpanded. The rearrangement links TRBV6-1 to TRBJ1-4; D gene unclear. The germline CDR1 and CDR2 sequences are MNHNS and SASEGT. The CDR3 runs to 16 residues. The ends were cut back, 4 bases at V and 0 bases at J, with 12 bases in the middle. The CDR3 loop is CASSGLLFATNEKLFF. CDR3 nucleotides: TGTGCCAGCAGTGGTCTCCTCTTCGCAACTAATGAAAAACTGTTTTTT.

This clonotype is labeled large. This sequence joins TRBV12-5 and TRBJ2-6; D is unresolved. Germline loops: CDR1 LGHNT, CDR2 FRNRAP. Trimming cost V 5 bases and J 4 bases, with 6 bases left between them. The CDR3 contains 13 residues. CDR3 in DNA: TGTGCTAGTGGTACCTGGGGGGCCAACGTCCTGACTTTC. Amino acids: CASGTWGANVLTF.

With respect to this clonotype: A much larger clone lies a single base off, so this may be a read error. V is TRBV6-2 or TRBV6-3 and J is TRBJ1-5, with D hard to call. This CDR3 spans 13 amino acids. Germline V lookup: CDR1 MNHEY, CDR2 SVGEGT. The CDR3 DNA sequence: TGTACCAACACCCTCGATAGCAATCAGCCCCAGCATTTT. Its protein is CTNTLDSNQPQHF.

This clonotype is termed medium-sized (0.01 to 0.1%). The genes are TRBV28 and TRBJ1-1; D perhaps matches TRBD1 (5 bases). V was clipped by 4 bases and J by 1 base, with 16 bases between them. Germline V lookup: CDR1 MDHEN, CDR2 SYDVKM. This CDR3 has 16 residues. This CDR3 is CASSYPIGAGNTEAFF. In DNA, the CDR3 is TGTGCCAGCAGTTACCCCATCGGGGCTGGGAACACTGAAGCTTTCTTT.

Within the sample, this clonotype is large. V gene TRBV20-1 combines with J gene TRBJ1-2; 7 bases are a match to TRBD1. Germline V gives CDR1 DFQATT, CDR2 SNEGSKA (reference sequence). CDR3 size: 14 residues. The V and J ends lost 0 bases and 2 bases, in that order; junction bases with no gene match: 3. CDR3 region: CSARDRGQNYGYTF. In DNA form, the CDR3 reads TGCAGTGCTAGAGATAGGGGGCAGAACTATGGCTACACCTTC.

In its sample, this clonotype ranks as large. J is TRBJ2-1 and V is TRBV15, with 10 nucleotides matching TRBD2. The J segment lost 3 bases and the V segment lost 8 bases, leaving 4 bases of the junction unmatched. This CDR3 contains 14 residues. Germline V CDR1 and CDR2: LNHNV, YYDKDF (reference sequence). This CDR3 is CATSGLAYYNEQFF. In nucleotides, the CDR3 is TGTGCCACCTCGGGACTAGCGTACTACAATGAGCAGTTCTTC.

This clonotype was counted once. This clone may be a read error of a much larger clone one base away. The chain recombines TRBV3-1 with TRBJ2-5, with unresolved D. The CDR3 totals 13 residues. Trimming removed 1 base at V and 5 bases at J, with 8 bases between. CDR1 LGHDT and CDR2 YNNKEL come from the germline V gene (reference sequence). As DNA, the CDR3 is TGTGCCAGCAGCCAAGGCGACATCGAGACCCAGTACTTC. This codes for CASSQGDIETQYF.